One and the same sample provided the 30 T cell receptor beta chains below, sequenced in a study of blood T cell repertoires in COVID-19 (dated by TCRdb to 2018 to 2020). The library was prepared using the immunoSEQ multiplex PCR assay. TCRdb provides this immuneACCESS table in a form limited to in-frame rearrangements. Some clones are lacking; in checked studies, under half of them reflect an unresolved V gene, and why the rest are absent is not known. The table for this sample lists some 190,000 clones; over 75% of them were counted only once. Jointly, the top ten make up around a sixth of the sample. The sample was peripheral blood. These receptors all stem from a person aged 65 to 85 with COVID-19, enrolled during active disease.

The J gene is TRBJ1-5, the V gene TRBV5-8, with 9 positions matching TRBD1. Trimming cost V 4 bases and J 4 bases; bases outside gene matches: 12. CDR1 is SGHTS, CDR2 YDEGEE, per germline. The CDR3 loop spans 17 amino acids. CDR3 nucleotides: TGTGCCAGCAGCAGAACAGGGGGCGACAATAAAAATCAGCCCCAGCATTTT. Translation gives CASSRTGGDNKNQPQHF.

The V and J genes are TRBV24-1 and TRBJ2-2, with TRBD2 matching over 8 bases. Germline assignment: CDR1 KGHDR and CDR2 SFDVKD. The ends lost 7 bases at V and 2 bases at J; junction bases unmatched: 8. The CDR3 runs to 16 residues. Here the CDR3 reads CATSEGRGANTGELFF. CDR3 nucleotide sequence: TGTGCCACCAGCGAGGGGCGGGGGGCCAACACCGGGGAGCTGTTTTTT.

The chain employs TRBV2 and TRBJ1-3; no clear D gene. V lost 1 base and J lost 2, with 9 bases in between. The CDR3 contains 15 residues. Per germline, CDR1 SNHLY and CDR2 FYNNEI. The CDR3, as DNA: TGTGCCAGCAGTGAAGTTCTGGCGGCTGGAAACACCATATATTTT. Its translation is CASSEVLAAGNTIYF.

The chain couples TRBV7-9 to TRBJ2-6, with a tentative D call TRBD1 (6 bases). CDR3 length: 19 residues. Trimming left V 1 base short and J 2 bases short, with 18 bases between. Germline CDR1 SEHNR, CDR2 FQNEAQ (reference sequence). CDR3 region: CASSLGKQGLGAGANVLTF. In DNA, the CDR3 is TGTGCCAGCAGCTTAGGGAAACAGGGTCTAGGCGCTGGGGCCAACGTCCTGACTTTC.

The rearrangement uses TRBV6-6 and TRBJ2-1, with TRBD2 matching over 7 bases. This CDR3 has 15 amino acids. J lost 6 bases, V lost 0 bases, and 5 bases had no gene match. Per the germline V gene, CDR1 is MNHNY and CDR2 is SVGAGI (reference sequence). The CDR3 nucleotides read TGTGCCAGCAGTTACTCGGCGGCTAGCGGCAATGAGCAGTTCTTC. This sequence encodes CASSYSAASGNEQFF.

This clone was seen a few times. The genes are TRBV5-1 and TRBJ2-7, with D possibly TRBD2 on 5 matching bases. V was shortened by 0 bases and J by 5 bases, with 9 bases between the two germline ends. The CDR3 is 13 residues long. The germline gives CDR1 SGHRS, CDR2 YFSETQ. The CDR3, as DNA: TGCGCCAGCAGCTTGGGGGCCGGGGACGAGCAGTACTTC. As protein: CASSLGAGDEQYF.

The chain employs TRBV2 and TRBJ1-5; 8 bases are shared with TRBD1. Germline CDR1 is SNHLY and CDR2 is FYNNEI. This CDR3 has 14 residues. V lost 6 bases and J lost 3; bases outside the gene matches: 4. The CDR3 nucleotides are TGTGCCAGCAGGGCAGGGGGCAACAATCAGCCCCAGCATTTT. It codes for CASRAGGNNQPQHF.

The chain links TRBV5-6 to TRBJ2-5; 10 bases fit TRBD1. V was clipped by 3 bases and J by 5 bases; unmatched bases: 10. Germline V gene sequence: CDR1 SGHDT, CDR2 YYEEEE. The CDR3 contains 16 residues. The CDR3 is CASSSYGGQGTETQYF. CDR3 DNA: TGTGCCAGCAGCTCATATGGGGGACAGGGGACGGAGACCCAGTACTTC.

The rearrangement joins TRBV27 to TRBJ2-7; D might be TRBD2 (6 bases). This CDR3 contains 14 residues. Between the trimmed V and J ends, which lost 6 bases and 0 bases, there was a span of 12 bases. Germline CDR1 and CDR2: MNHEY and SMNVEV (reference sequence). The CDR3 here is CASRRDFYSYEQYF. CDR3 sequence (DNA): TGTGCCAGCAGAAGGGACTTTTACTCCTACGAGCAGTACTTC.

The chain combines TRBV4-2 with TRBJ2-7, with 8 bases identical to TRBD2. V lost 4 bases and J lost 6; bases outside the gene matches: 11. The CDR3 has 15 residues. Germline V CDR1 and CDR2: LGHNA, YNFKEQ. The CDR3 nucleotides are TGTGCCAGCAGCCGGCGGGGGGTAGCGGGGAGCGAGCAGTACTTC. Amino acids: CASSRRGVAGSEQYF.

The CDR3 region is CATSRDKTGGPQHF. The CDR3 DNA follows: TGTGCCACCAGCAGAGACAAGACCGGGGGGCCCCAGCATTTT. The chain uses TRBV15 and TRBJ1-5; a possible D gene is TRBD1 (5 bases). Trimming cost V 0 bases and J 9 bases, with 12 bases left between them. CDR3 length equals 14 residues. Germline V gene lookup returns CDR1 LNHNV and CDR2 YYDKDF (reference sequence).

The V gene is TRBV28, the J gene TRBJ1-4; tentatively, D is TRBD1 (6 bases). The CDR3 runs 18 residues. Germline V CDR1 and CDR2: MDHEN, SYDVKM. V lost 6 bases, J lost 0 bases, and 20 bases lay in between. CDR3 in amino acids: CASRRRWDTASTNEKLFF. The CDR3 DNA is TGTGCCAGCAGGCGCCGTTGGGACACCGCCTCAACTAATGAAAAACTGTTTTTT.

This clone occurred once. V usage is TRBV14 and J usage is TRBJ1-2; D perhaps matches TRBD1 (5 bases). V lost 5 bases, J lost 4 bases, and 11 bases lay in between. The V gene's germline CDR1 is SGHDN and CDR2 FVKESK. The CDR3 length is 13 residues. The CDR3 here is CASSDSGFYGYTF. CDR3 DNA: TGTGCCAGCAGCGATTCAGGGTTCTATGGCTACACCTTC.

V usage is TRBV7-6 and J usage is TRBJ1-5; tentatively, D is TRBD1 (6 bases). V gave up 1 base and J gave up 0 bases, with 13 bases separating them. This CDR3 comprises 17 residues. Germline V gene sequence: CDR1 SGHVS, CDR2 FNYEAQ. CDR3 DNA sequence: TGTGCCAGCAGCTTAGAGGGCGGACAGATTAGCAATCAGCCCCAGCATTTT. Encoded protein: CASSLEGGQISNQPQHF. Variable domain in full (rest from reference TRBV7-6 and TRBJ1-5): GAGVSQSPRYKVTKRGQDVALRCDPISGHVSLYWYRQALGQGPEFLTYFNYEAQQDKSGLPNDRFSAERPEGSISTLTIQRTEQRDSAMYRCASSLEGGQISNQPQHFGDGTRLSIL.

V is TRBV6-2 or TRBV6-3 and J is TRBJ2-7; D might be TRBD1 (6 bases). The germline V gene has CDR1 MNHEY and CDR2 SVGEGT. This CDR3 has 15 residues. V shed 5 bases and J shed 3 bases, with 17 bases lying between them. The CDR3 protein is CASSPLSTGIYEQYF. The CDR3 nucleotides are TGTGCCAGCAGTCCCCTCTCGACAGGAATCTACGAGCAGTACTTC.

This clone was observed a handful of times. V usage is TRBV19 and J usage is TRBJ1-1, with D possibly matching TRBD1 (6 bases). This CDR3 has 16 residues. Trimming removed 4 bases at V and 0 bases at J, with 15 bases between. The V gene's germline CDR1 is LNHDA and CDR2 SQIVND (reference sequence). The CDR3 spells CASSKTGRVMNTEAFF. CDR3 DNA: TGTGCCAGTAGTAAGACAGGTAGGGTAATGAACACTGAAGCTTTCTTT.

V is TRBV30 and J is TRBJ1-4, with D possibly TRBD1 on 6 matching bases. V gave up 4 bases and J gave up 11 bases, with 20 bases separating them. Germline V gene data show CDR1 as GTSNPN and CDR2 as SVGIG (reference sequence). The CDR3 is 14 residues long. CDR3 bases: TGTGCCTGGACCGGGGGGGCGGACCCTTCGAAACTGTTTTTT. The encoded protein is CAWTGGADPSKLFF. Full variable domain (rest looked up from reference TRBV30 and TRBJ1-4): SQTIHQWPATLVQPVGSPLSLECTVEGTSNPNLYWYRQAAGRGLQLLFYSVGIGQISSEVPQNLSASRPQDRQFILSSKKLLLSDSGFYLCAWTGGADPSKLFFGSGTQLSVL.

This chain joins TRBV9 and TRBJ2-5; 9 nucleotides align to TRBD2. This CDR3 has 17 residues. Trimming at V came to 0 bases and at J to 3 bases, leaving 9 bases not matched to a gene. Germline V gene sequence: CDR1 SGDLS, CDR2 YYNGEE. CDR3 in DNA: TGTGCCAGCAGCGTAGCTGTTAGCGGGGGTCCCGAAGAGACCCAGTACTTC. Translating gives CASSVAVSGGPEETQYF.

The V call is TRBV6-6, the J call TRBJ2-1, with a possible D match to TRBD2 (5 bases). Germline V CDR1 and CDR2: MNHNY, SVGAGI (reference sequence). With 2 bases removed from V and 9 bases from J, the gap between germline ends came to 8 bases. The CDR3 is 12 amino acids. The CDR3 loop is CASSYGSGEQFF. In nucleotides, the CDR3 is TGTGCCAGCAGTTACGGGAGTGGTGAGCAGTTCTTC.

CDR3 sequence reads: CASSLTGVQKLFF. For the CDR3, the DNA is TGTGCCAGCAGTTTGACAGGGGTCCAAAAACTGTTTTTT. The chain employs TRBV12-3 or TRBV12-4 and TRBJ1-4, with 8 bases matching TRBD1. The CDR3 consists of 13 residues. The junction had 3 bases not matched to a gene; V was cut back by 3 bases and J by 9 bases.

The chain uses TRBV2 and TRBJ1-1; D unresolved. V dropped 2 bases and J dropped 1 base, with 14 bases sitting between them. CDR3 length equals 16 residues. The germline gives CDR1 SNHLY, CDR2 FYNNEI. Written as DNA, the CDR3 is TGTGCCAGCAGTGAAATTAAGGGAGGTGGGAACACTGAAGCTTTCTTT. It specifies CASSEIKGGGNTEAFF.

The chain recombines TRBV25-1 with TRBJ2-6, with no clear D. The CDR3 has 15 residues. Trimming cost V 3 bases and J 1 base, with 7 bases left between them. Germline CDR1 is MGHDK and CDR2 is SYGVNS. For the CDR3, the DNA is TGTGCCAGCAGTGACGGTAAATCTGGGGCCAACGTCCTGACTTTC. Translated, it gives CASSDGKSGANVLTF.

The chain recombines TRBV2 with TRBJ2-2; D not certain. Trimming stripped 5 bases from V and 3 bases from J, with 4 bases between. This CDR3 spans 12 amino acids. In germline, CDR1 is SNHLY, CDR2 FYNNEI. CDR3 DNA sequence: TGTGCCAGCAGTTTAGACACCGGGGAGCTGTTTTTT. Translated: CASSLDTGELFF.

This chain uses TRBV11-1 with TRBJ2-5, with D unclear. V lost 3 bases, J lost 4 bases, and 15 bases lay in between. CDR3 length: 15 residues. From germline, CDR1 is SGHAT and CDR2 FQDESV (reference sequence). This chain's CDR3 is CASSFNPVIGETQYF. The CDR3 nucleotides read TGTGCCAGCAGCTTTAATCCAGTAATTGGAGAGACCCAGTACTTC.

The chain employs TRBV6-2 or TRBV6-3 and TRBJ2-1, with 9 nucleotides matching TRBD1. The CDR3 contains 16 residues. J lost 9 bases, V lost 1 base, and 10 bases had no gene match. Germline lookup yields CDR1 MNHEY and CDR2 SVGEGT. The CDR3 sequence is CASSYLRDRVDSEQFF. The CDR3 DNA reads as TGTGCCAGCAGTTACTTACGGGACAGGGTAGACAGTGAGCAGTTCTTC.

The chain carries TRBV29-1 and TRBJ2-2; possible D gene TRBD2, 6 bases. Germline V gives CDR1 SQVTM, CDR2 ANQGSEA. CDR3 size: 14 residues. V lost 7 bases to trimming and J lost 0 bases, with 12 bases between them. The CDR3 DNA is TGCAGCGGGGGGGTCGGAGCGAACACCGGGGAGCTGTTTTTT. This codes for CSGGVGANTGELFF.

With regard to this clone: Within the sample, other DNA sequences also encode this same CDR3. The chain recombines TRBV6-5 with TRBJ1-2; D remains unclear. The germline CDR1 and CDR2 sequences are MNHEY and SVGAGI. There are 13 residues in the CDR3. V was pared by 0 bases and J by 4 bases, with 6 bases between. CDR3 protein: CASSYSPSYGYTF. CDR3 sequence (DNA): TGTGCCAGCAGTTACTCACCGAGCTATGGCTACACCTTC.

The chain uses TRBV28 and TRBJ2-7, with D possibly TRBD1 on 6 matching bases. The CDR3 is 13 amino acids. Deletions cut 4 bases from V and 6 bases from J, with 13 bases between. CDR1 MDHEN and CDR2 SYDVKM come from the germline V gene. In nucleotides, the CDR3 is TGTGCCAGCAGTTGGGCAGGGGTTGCCGAGCAGTACTTC. This sequence encodes CASSWAGVAEQYF.

The chain employs TRBV13 and TRBJ2-3; 9 bases line up with TRBD1. Trimming cost V 5 bases and J 4 bases; bases outside gene matches: 10. This CDR3 comprises 16 residues. The germline gives CDR1 PRHDT, CDR2 FYEKMQ (reference sequence). The CDR3 nucleotides read TGTGCCAGCAGCGTATACGGGACAGGGCTCGCAGATACGCAGTATTTT. Amino acid sequence: CASSVYGTGLADTQYF.

The chain is built from TRBV20-1 and TRBJ2-6, with 10 bases aligning to TRBD1. CDR3 length equals 18 residues. The V gene end was trimmed by 3 bases and the J gene end by 2 bases; junction bases not matched to a gene: 10. Per germline, CDR1 DFQATT and CDR2 SNEGSKA (reference sequence). The CDR3 loop reads CSASRRGQGSTGANVLTF. Here the CDR3 DNA reads TGCAGTGCTAGTCGCAGGGGACAGGGGAGTACTGGGGCCAACGTCCTGACTTTC.